The 18 T cell receptor beta chains reported below all come from one sample, sequenced in a study of cytomegalovirus exposure and HLA in healthy donors. Vbeta (60) and Jbeta (13) primers were used in the PCR. The method was immunoSEQ multiplex PCR; TCRdb's version includes in-frame clones alone and lacks a portion of them. Seen here are 200,000 to 250,000 clones, approximately 84% observed once, and the top ten hold 0.58%. Source material: PBMCs. These receptors all stem from a woman aged 40 to 50 in good health and CMV-seronegative.

The chain couples TRBV18 to TRBJ2-7, with no clear D. Trimming took 3 bases from V and 2 from J, leaving 11 bases between them. The CDR3 is 14 amino acids. In germline, CDR1 is KGHSH, CDR2 LQKENI. CDR3 sequence reads: CASSPKTNTYEQYF. In nucleotides, the CDR3 is TGTGCCAGCTCACCCAAGACAAATACCTACGAGCAGTACTTC.

The CDR3 protein is CATSMTRGTQLQETQYF. CDR3 DNA sequence: TGTGCCACCAGCATGACTCGCGGGACTCAACTCCAAGAGACCCAGTACTTC. V is TRBV15 and J is TRBJ2-5, with TRBD2 as a possible D gene (6 bases). CDR1 and CDR2 (germline): LNHNV, YYDKDF (reference sequence). The length of the CDR3 is 17 residues. V lost 4 bases, J lost 1 base, and 19 bases lay in between.

About this clone: In the same sample, other DNA sequences code for this CDR3. V and J are TRBV4-1 and TRBJ2-4; weak D call: TRBD2 (5 bases). Germline V gene data show CDR1 as MGHRA and CDR2 as YSYEKL. Trimming pared 0 bases from V and 8 bases from J, leaving 11 bases between. The CDR3 has 14 residues. The CDR3 DNA reads as TGCGCCAGCAGCCAAGATTCAAGGACTGACATTCAGTACTTC. It is translated as CASSQDSRTDIQYF.

V and J are TRBV28 and TRBJ2-7, with D perhaps TRBD1 (5 bases). Germline V gene lookup returns CDR1 MDHEN and CDR2 SYDVKM. The V and J ends lost 8 bases and 3 bases respectively, with 11 bases between them. This CDR3 has 12 residues. The CDR3 DNA reads TGTGCCAGCGGCAGGGTTTACTACGAGCAGTACTTC. It yields the protein CASGRVYYEQYF.

The chain couples TRBV25-1 to TRBJ1-2; 8 bases align to TRBD1. Germline V gives CDR1 MGHDK, CDR2 SYGVNS. J lost 6 bases, V lost 4 bases, and 7 bases had no gene match. The CDR3 is 14 amino acids. In nucleotides, the CDR3 is TGTGCCAGCAGTGTAGGACAGGGTAAAAATGGCTACACCTTC. This translates into CASSVGQGKNGYTF.

The chain joins TRBV5-4 to TRBJ2-7, with 10 positions matching TRBD1. J was trimmed by 6 bases and V by 4 bases; bases with no gene match: 10. The CDR3 loop spans 15 amino acids. CDR1 is SGHNT and CDR2 is YYREEE in the germline V gene (reference sequence). The CDR3 loop is CASSMGGTGVGEQYF. The CDR3 nucleotides read TGTGCCAGCAGCATGGGGGGGACAGGGGTCGGCGAGCAGTACTTC.

The chain couples TRBV7-9 to TRBJ2-5, with D possibly TRBD1 on 6 matching bases. In germline, CDR1 is SEHNR, CDR2 FQNEAQ (reference sequence). V lost 5 bases to trimming and J lost 5 bases, with 12 bases between them. The CDR3 has 13 amino acids. The CDR3 nucleotides are TGTGCCAGCAGCCGCGGACAGCTGGAGACCCAGTACTTC. Residues: CASSRGQLETQYF.

The chain uses TRBV2 and TRBJ1-6; 7 bases agree with TRBD1. The CDR3 spans 15 residues. CDR1 SNHLY and CDR2 FYNNEI come from the germline V gene. V lost 5 bases and J lost 7; bases outside the gene matches: 8. The DNA for the CDR3 is TGTGCCAGCAGTACCACAGGGGCTCAGAATTCACCCCTCCACTTT. Protein sequence: CASSTTGAQNSPLHF.

The chain joins TRBV29-1 to TRBJ1-2, with D perhaps TRBD1 (5 bases). CDR3 length equals 15 residues. The germline V gene encodes CDR1 SQVTM and CDR2 ANQGSEA. V was pared by 0 bases and J by 2 bases, with 13 bases between. The CDR3 region has the DNA TGCAGCGTTGAAGATTTTCAGGGTTACAACTATGGCTACACCTTC. It specifies CSVEDFQGYNYGYTF.

This clone was counted a single time. CDR3 sequence reads: CASSHDMNSNQPQHF. Here the CDR3 DNA reads TGCGCCAGCAGCCACGACATGAATAGCAATCAGCCCCAGCATTTT. V is TRBV4-1 and J is TRBJ1-5; D uncertain. This CDR3 has 15 amino acids. Germline V lookup: CDR1 MGHRA, CDR2 YSYEKL. V dropped 3 bases and J dropped 0 bases, with 9 bases sitting between them.

As to this clone: Germline and junction disagree at one end, which may indicate a read error. The chain links TRBV6-5 to TRBJ2-7; D is uncertain. From germline, CDR1 is MNHEY and CDR2 SVGAGI. The CDR3 totals 11 residues. The CDR3 loop reads CASSSSYEQCF. Here the CDR3 DNA reads TGTGCCAGTAGCTCCTCCTACGAGCAGTGCTTC.

The gene calls are TRBV6-5 and TRBJ1-1, with unresolved D. Germline lookup yields CDR1 MNHEY and CDR2 SVGAGI. Trimming removed 8 bases from V and 4 bases from J, with 14 bases in between. This CDR3 comprises 13 residues. The CDR3 DNA is TGTGCCAGCCCTAACCGAGAGGGCACTGAAGCTTTCTTT. Translating gives CASPNREGTEAFF.

The chain is built from TRBV2 and TRBJ1-4; no definite D call. The V and J ends lost 10 bases and 3 bases respectively, with 12 bases between them. CDR1 is SNHLY and CDR2 is FYNNEI in the germline V gene. This CDR3 comprises 13 residues. The CDR3 loop reads CATLKTANEKLFF. The CDR3 DNA follows: TGTGCCACTCTAAAAACTGCTAATGAAAAACTGTTTTTT.

The rearrangement uses TRBV19 and TRBJ1-4; D unresolved. Germline CDR1 is LNHDA and CDR2 is SQIVND (reference sequence). CDR3 length: 13 residues. The V end was cut by 3 bases, the J end by 7 bases, with 9 bases between. The CDR3: CASSILGPEKLFF. The DNA of the CDR3 is TGTGCCAGTAGTATCTTGGGCCCTGAAAAACTGTTTTTT. Full variable domain (outside the CDR3, taken from reference TRBV19 and TRBJ1-4): DGGITQSPKYLFRKEGQNVTLSCEQNLNHDAMYWYRQDPGQGLRLIYYSQIVNDFQKGDIAEGYSVSREKKESFPLTVTSAQKNPTAFYLCASSILGPEKLFFGSGTQLSVL.

The chain recombines TRBV7-2 with TRBJ1-6; tentative D call: TRBD1 (5 bases). V was shortened by 6 bases and J by 0 bases, with 12 bases between the two germline ends. The V gene's germline CDR1 is SGHTA and CDR2 FQGNSA. The CDR3 runs 16 residues. CDR3 DNA: TGTGCCAGCAGGGAAGACAGAAGCTCCTATAATTCACCCCTCCACTTT. This sequence encodes CASREDRSSYNSPLHF.

V usage is TRBV15 and J usage is TRBJ1-2; 10 bases are shared with TRBD1. The CDR3 loop spans 16 amino acids. V shed 1 base, J shed 5 bases, and the junction held 7 bases outside the gene matches. The germline CDR1 and CDR2 sequences are LNHNV and YYDKDF (reference sequence). CDR3 sequence reads: CATSRGETGGAYGYTF. The CDR3 nucleotides are TGTGCCACCAGCAGAGGGGAGACAGGGGGCGCGTATGGCTACACCTTC.

The chain couples TRBV29-1 to TRBJ2-3, with 10 bases matching TRBD2. The CDR3 totals 14 residues. CDR1 and CDR2 from the germline V gene are SQVTM and ANQGSEA. The ends lost 2 bases at V and 8 bases at J; junction bases unmatched: 7. The CDR3 DNA reads TGCAGCGTTGAAATGGGGCTAGCGGGGGTTACGCAGTATTTT. This sequence encodes CSVEMGLAGVTQYF.

This rearrangement joins TRBV19 to TRBJ2-7; D uncertain. CDR1 is LNHDA and CDR2 is SQIVND in the germline V gene (reference sequence). The CDR3 consists of 13 residues. Trimming removed 4 bases from V and 2 bases from J, with 9 bases in between. CDR3 sequence reads: CASSKSLTYEQYF. CDR3 sequence (DNA): TGTGCCAGTAGTAAAAGCCTCACCTACGAGCAGTACTTC.